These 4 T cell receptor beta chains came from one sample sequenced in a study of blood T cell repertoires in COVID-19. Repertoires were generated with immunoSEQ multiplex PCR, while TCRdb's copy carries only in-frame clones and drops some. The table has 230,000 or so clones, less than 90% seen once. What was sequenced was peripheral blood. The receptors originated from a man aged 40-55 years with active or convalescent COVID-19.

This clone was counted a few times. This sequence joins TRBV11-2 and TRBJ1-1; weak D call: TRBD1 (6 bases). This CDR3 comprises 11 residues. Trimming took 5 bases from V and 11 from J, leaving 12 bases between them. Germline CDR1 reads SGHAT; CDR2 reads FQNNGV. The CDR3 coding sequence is TGTGCCAGCAGCACGGGGCAGGGGGCTTTCTTT. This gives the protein CASSTGQGAFF.

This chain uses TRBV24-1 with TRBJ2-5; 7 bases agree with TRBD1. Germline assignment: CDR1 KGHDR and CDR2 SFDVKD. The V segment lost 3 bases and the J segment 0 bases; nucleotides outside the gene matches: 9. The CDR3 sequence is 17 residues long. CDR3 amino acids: CATSDPKTGMDQETQYF. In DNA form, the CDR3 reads TGTGCCACCAGTGATCCAAAGACAGGGATGGACCAAGAGACCCAGTACTTC.

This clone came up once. This CDR3 is CASSFQRVADTQYF. CDR3 coding DNA: TGCGCCAGCAGCTTCCAGCGGGTGGCAGATACGCAGTATTTT. V and J are TRBV5-1 and TRBJ2-3, with D possibly matching TRBD2 (6 bases). Germline loops: CDR1 SGHRS, CDR2 YFSETQ. V lost 2 bases and J lost 4, with 11 bases in between. This CDR3 has 14 residues.

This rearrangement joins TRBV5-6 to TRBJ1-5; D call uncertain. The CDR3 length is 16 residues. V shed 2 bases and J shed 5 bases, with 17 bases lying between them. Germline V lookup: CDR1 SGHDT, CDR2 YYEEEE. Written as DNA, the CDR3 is TGTGCCAGCAGCTTCGCTAGGACGGGAGCATATCAGCCCCAGCATTTT. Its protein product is CASSFARTGAYQPQHF.